This entry lists 18 T cell receptor beta chains sequenced from one sample in a study of shared clonotypes between healthy human individuals. Terminally differentiated effector memory CD45RA+ cells were excluded from the naive CD8 cells, which were CD45RO-negative and positively selected for CCR7. Assay used: immunoSEQ multiplex PCR; TCRdb lists only in-frame clones, some missing. The data show around 700,000 clones, approximately 90% seen once. Sequencing input: naive CD8+ T cells sorted from blood. The receptors come from a man in his thirties or forties in good health.

This chain uses TRBV7-2 with TRBJ1-2; D is perhaps TRBD1 (5 bases). Trimming left V 1 base short and J 4 bases short, with 10 bases between. This CDR3 has 14 amino acids. CDR1 SGHTA and CDR2 FQGNSA come from the germline V gene. CDR3: CASSLGTFFYGYTF. CDR3 nucleotide sequence: TGTGCCAGCAGCTTAGGGACATTTTTCTATGGCTACACCTTC.

The chain is built from TRBV6-5 and TRBJ2-1; D perhaps matches TRBD2 (6 bases). This CDR3 is 15 amino acids long. Trimming took 6 bases from V and 0 from J, leaving 12 bases between them. The germline V gene encodes CDR1 MNHEY and CDR2 SVGAGI. Here the CDR3 reads CASSPGDPSYNEQFF. The CDR3 DNA reads TGTGCCAGCAGCCCGGGGGACCCCTCCTACAATGAGCAGTTCTTC.

The chain uses TRBV25-1 and TRBJ2-1; 9 bases agree with TRBD2. CDR3 length equals 11 residues. The V gene's germline CDR1 is MGHDK and CDR2 SYGVNS. V gave up 7 bases and J gave up 14 bases; unmatched junction bases: 6. In DNA form, the CDR3 reads TGTGCCAGCAAAATAGCGGGAGTGGAGTTCTTC. It yields the protein CASKIAGVEFF.

This clone was counted once. The gene calls are TRBV28 and TRBJ1-5; no firm D call. The CDR3 runs to 14 residues. Germline-derived CDR1 and CDR2 are MDHEN and SYDVKM. The V end lost 5 bases, the J end lost 2 bases, and 10 bases lay between the germline ends. The CDR3 is CASSEIMGNQPQHF. As DNA, the CDR3 is TGTGCCAGCAGTGAGATTATGGGCAATCAGCCCCAGCATTTT.

The chain couples TRBV10-2 to TRBJ2-7, with 8 bases matching TRBD2. Germline trimming cut 3 bases from V and 0 bases from J; bases unmatched to any gene: 4. The CDR3 totals 15 residues. The germline gives CDR1 WSHSY, CDR2 SAAADI. The CDR3 region has the DNA TGCGCCAGCAGTGATCCGGCGGGAGGCTCCTACGAGCAGTACTTC. Translated: CASSDPAGGSYEQYF.

The rearrangement joins TRBV28 to TRBJ1-5, with D unresolved. Germline values: CDR1 MDHEN, CDR2 SYDVKM. Trimming cost V 3 bases and J 2 bases, with 8 bases left between them. CDR3 length: 14 residues. The DNA of the CDR3 is TGTGCCAGCAGTTTTTTCACAGGCAATCAGCCCCAGCATTTT. It translates to CASSFFTGNQPQHF.

This rearrangement joins TRBV7-6 to TRBJ2-2; D gene uncertain. The germline V gene encodes CDR1 SGHVS and CDR2 FNYEAQ. With 0 bases removed from V and 6 bases from J, the gap between germline ends came to 14 bases. CDR3 length: 16 amino acids. The CDR3 reads CASSLAVGRAPGELFF. The CDR3 nucleotides read TGTGCCAGCAGCTTAGCGGTTGGTAGAGCACCCGGGGAGCTGTTTTTT.

This chain links TRBV9 with TRBJ1-5; perhaps TRBD1 as D (6 bases). V gave up 5 bases and J gave up 5 bases, with 17 bases separating them. Germline CDR1 reads SGDLS; CDR2 reads YYNGEE. This CDR3 comprises 15 residues. CDR3 DNA sequence: TGTGCCAGCAGGAATCGAGGGGGTGTGGATCAGCCCCAGCATTTT. The encoded protein is CASRNRGGVDQPQHF. Drawing the rest from reference TRBV9 and TRBJ1-5, the complete variable domain is DSGVTQTPKHLITATGQRVTLRCSPRSGDLSVYWYQQSLDQGLQFLIQYYNGEERAKGNILERFSAQQFPDLHSELNLSSLELGDSALYFCASRNRGGVDQPQHFGDGTRLSIL.

The rearrangement links TRBV28 to TRBJ2-1, with D tentatively TRBD1 (5 bases). The CDR3 length is 14 residues. V lost 3 bases and J 3 bases, leaving 9 bases between the germline ends. Looked up from germline, CDR1 is MDHEN and CDR2 is SYDVKM. The CDR3 bases are TGTGCCAGCAGTTTCAGGGTTGACTACAATGAGCAGTTCTTC. It yields the protein CASSFRVDYNEQFF.

This clone was seen a single time. The chain uses TRBV4-3 and TRBJ2-3, with 8 bases that match TRBD1. This CDR3 spans 15 amino acids. The V gene's germline CDR1 is LGHNA and CDR2 YSLEER. V was pared by 2 bases and J by 5 bases, with 6 bases of the junction left unmatched. The CDR3 DNA is TGCGCCAGCAGCCAACGGACAGGGACCGTAGATACGCAGTATTTT. Translation gives CASSQRTGTVDTQYF.

The genes are TRBV7-6 and TRBJ2-3; D is uncertain. This CDR3 is 19 amino acids long. Germline values: CDR1 SGHVS, CDR2 FNYEAQ. V was clipped by 0 bases and J by 1 base, with 20 bases between them. The CDR3 region is CASSLAASHGADRTDTQYF. CDR3 bases: TGTGCCAGCAGCTTAGCGGCCTCCCACGGCGCGGACCGCACAGATACGCAGTATTTT. Supplemented by reference TRBV7-6 and TRBJ2-3, the full variable domain reads GAGVSQSPRYKVTKRGQDVALRCDPISGHVSLYWYRQALGQGPEFLTYFNYEAQQDKSGLPNDRFSAERPEGSISTLTIQRTEQRDSAMYRCASSLAASHGADRTDTQYFGPGTRLTVL.

This clone showed up just once. The chain links TRBV13 to TRBJ2-7; 12 bases are shared with TRBD2. Germline V gene sequence: CDR1 PRHDT, CDR2 FYEKMQ (reference sequence). This CDR3 region has 15 residues. The trim removed 5 bases at V and 3 bases at J, leaving 5 bases unmatched. The CDR3 sequence is CASSERLAGVYEQYF. Written as DNA, the CDR3 is TGTGCCAGCAGCGAAAGACTAGCGGGAGTCTACGAGCAGTACTTC.

The rearrangement links TRBV29-1 to TRBJ1-1; D ambiguous. Germline V gene data show CDR1 as SQVTM and CDR2 as ANQGSEA. The length of the CDR3 is 14 residues. Trimming took 4 bases from V and 4 from J, leaving 16 bases between them. The CDR3 DNA is TGCAGCGTTGGAAGGGTAGGGATTGGCACTGAAGCTTTCTTT. Translation gives CSVGRVGIGTEAFF.

As for this clone: The same CDR3 arises from other DNA sequences in this sample as well. J is TRBJ1-2 and V is TRBV4-1, with D maybe TRBD1 (6 bases). Trimming cost V 1 base and J 5 bases, with 8 bases left between them. The CDR3 consists of 13 residues. The V gene's germline CDR1 is MGHRA and CDR2 YSYEKL. The CDR3 protein is CASSQGQGYGYTF. CDR3 DNA: TGCGCCAGCAGCCAAGGCCAGGGGTATGGCTACACCTTC.

The V and J genes are TRBV6-1 and TRBJ1-2; no firm D call. This CDR3 comprises 14 residues. Germline loops: CDR1 MNHNS, CDR2 SASEGT. V lost 3 bases and J lost 5, with 13 bases in between. The CDR3 DNA reads as TGTGCCAGCAGTGAGATGGCGGGGATATATGGCTACACCTTC. Protein: CASSEMAGIYGYTF.

V usage is TRBV27 and J usage is TRBJ2-1, with D perhaps assigned TRBD1 or TRBD2 (5 bases each). CDR3 length: 14 amino acids. Between the trimmed V and J ends, which lost 3 bases and 6 bases, there was a span of 12 bases. The germline V gene encodes CDR1 MNHEY and CDR2 SMNVEV (reference sequence). CDR3 bases: TGTGCCAGCAGTTTTCCTGGGACCAGCAATGAGCAGTTCTTC. Residues: CASSFPGTSNEQFF.

The chain recombines TRBV20-1 with TRBJ1-1; no clear D gene. Per germline, CDR1 DFQATT and CDR2 SNEGSKA (reference sequence). CDR3 length: 11 residues. Trimming cost V 4 bases and J 0 bases, with 3 bases left between them. The chain's CDR3 is CSAIMNTEAFF. In DNA form, the CDR3 reads TGCAGTGCTATAATGAACACTGAAGCTTTCTTT.

V and J are TRBV6-5 and TRBJ2-1, with 8 bases lining up with TRBD2. Germline V gene data show CDR1 as MNHEY and CDR2 as SVGAGI. The CDR3 extends over 15 amino acids. V was clipped by 6 bases and J by 8 bases; unmatched bases: 12. This chain's CDR3 is CASSSLADSFYEQFF. CDR3 coding DNA: TGTGCCAGCAGCTCACTAGCGGACAGTTTCTATGAGCAGTTCTTC.